The 22 T cell receptor beta chains in this list originate from one sample, sequenced in a study of blood T cell repertoires in COVID-19. Using immunoSEQ multiplex PCR, the repertoire was profiled, and TCRdb retains in-frame clones only, with some absent. The sample contains around 140,000 clones, more than 70% of which appear only once. Sequencing was performed on peripheral blood. These receptors originate from a woman aged 60 to 75 with acute or convalescent COVID-19.

The chain is built from TRBV7-8 and TRBJ1-1, with 7 bases identical to TRBD1. V lost 5 bases to trimming and J lost 4 bases; unmatched junction nucleotides: 4. There are 13 residues in the CDR3. In germline, CDR1 is SGHVS, CDR2 FQNEAQ. CDR3 region: CASSAQGGTEAFF. The CDR3 bases are TGTGCCAGCAGCGCCCAGGGGGGCACTGAAGCTTTCTTT.

The chain carries TRBV5-4 and TRBJ1-5; 7 positions match TRBD1. The V and J ends lost 3 bases and 5 bases, in that order; junction bases with no gene match: 2. In germline, CDR1 is SGHNT, CDR2 YYREEE (reference sequence). This CDR3 comprises 13 residues. The CDR3 protein is CASSYDRDQPQHF. The CDR3 DNA sequence: TGTGCCAGCAGCTATGACAGGGATCAGCCCCAGCATTTT.

The J gene is TRBJ2-3, the V gene TRBV6-5; 9 bases are shared with TRBD1. CDR1 is MNHEY and CDR2 is SVGAGI in the germline V gene. This CDR3 has 14 residues. V trimming: 6 bases; J trimming: 1 base; junction bases outside the gene matches: 2. The DNA of the CDR3 is TGTGCCAGCAGGCGGGACAGGGGCACAGATACGCAGTATTTT. Translation gives CASRRDRGTDTQYF.

This chain uses TRBV5-1 with TRBJ2-7; TRBD1 agrees at 7 bases. Trimming took 4 bases from V and 0 from J; bases not matched to a gene: 4. CDR1 and CDR2 (germline): SGHRS, YFSETQ. CDR3 size: 14 residues. The DNA of the CDR3 is TGCGCCAGCAGCGCCGGGGACAGCTCCTACGAGCAGTACTTC. The encoded protein is CASSAGDSSYEQYF.

This rearrangement joins TRBV9 to TRBJ2-1; D is perhaps TRBD2 (7 bases). Trimming removed 0 bases from V and 0 bases from J, with 13 bases in between. This CDR3 contains 17 residues. Germline-derived CDR1 and CDR2 are SGDLS and YYNGEE. In DNA form, the CDR3 reads TGTGCCAGCAGCGTAGCGGGGGGCCCAAGCTCCTACAATGAGCAGTTCTTC. It encodes CASSVAGGPSSYNEQFF.

The rearrangement joins TRBV11-3 to TRBJ2-1; 10 nucleotides agree with TRBD2. Germline V gene lookup returns CDR1 SGHNT and CDR2 YENEEA. The CDR3 covers 15 residues. Trimming took 4 bases from V and 8 from J; bases not matched to a gene: 8. The CDR3 DNA reads TGTGCCAGCAGCTCAGCGGGGGGGGCTGGGGATGAGCAGTTCTTC. It translates to CASSSAGGAGDEQFF.

V is TRBV30 and J is TRBJ1-5, with 10 bases fitting TRBD1. The CDR3 loop spans 15 amino acids. Germline V gene sequence: CDR1 GTSNPN, CDR2 SVGIG (reference sequence). After removal of 5 bases from V and 1 base from J, the junction contained 5 bases not matched to a gene. The CDR3 sequence: CAWGQGGLSNQPQHF. The CDR3 DNA sequence: TGTGCCTGGGGACAGGGGGGCCTAAGCAATCAGCCCCAGCATTTT.

V and J are TRBV4-1 and TRBJ2-2; D is unresolved. CDR3 length: 14 residues. Germline-derived CDR1 and CDR2 are MGHRA and YSYEKL. V was trimmed by 0 bases and J by 6 bases, leaving 8 bases between them. This CDR3 reads CASSQEGRSGELFF. The CDR3 coding sequence is TGCGCCAGCAGCCAAGAGGGCAGGTCCGGGGAGCTGTTTTTT.

This chain links TRBV5-1 with TRBJ2-5; D gene ambiguous. Germline values: CDR1 SGHRS, CDR2 YFSETQ. With 1 base removed from V and 5 bases from J, the gap between germline ends came to 12 bases. The CDR3 loop spans 14 amino acids. The CDR3 loop reads CASSLSVRSETQYF. For the CDR3, the DNA is TGCGCCAGCAGCTTGAGCGTGCGGAGCGAGACCCAGTACTTC.

This clone showed up just once. The rearrangement joins TRBV11-2 to TRBJ1-5, with TRBD1 as a possible D gene (5 bases). The germline V gene has CDR1 SGHAT and CDR2 FQNNGV. This CDR3 spans 14 amino acids. V lost 4 bases and J 5 bases, leaving 12 bases between the germline ends. Here the CDR3 DNA reads TGTGCCAGCAGCTCGGTTAAACAGGATCAGCCCCAGCATTTT. Translated: CASSSVKQDQPQHF.

J is TRBJ1-2 and V is TRBV5-5, with 7 positions matching TRBD1. J gave up 1 base and V 4 bases, and 13 bases lay outside the gene matches. The germline V gene encodes CDR1 SGHKS and CDR2 YYEKEE (reference sequence). The CDR3 contains 17 residues. CDR3 region: CASSANSRQGVNYGYTF. CDR3 DNA sequence: TGTGCCAGCAGCGCCAACAGCCGGCAGGGGGTTAACTATGGCTACACCTTC.

This chain links TRBV30 with TRBJ2-3, with D tentatively TRBD1 (6 bases). The germline V gene encodes CDR1 GTSNPN and CDR2 SVGIG (reference sequence). The germline V and J ends were trimmed by 1 base and 0 bases, with 11 bases remaining between them. The CDR3 has 15 residues. The CDR3 is CAWSAPDRSTDTQYF. Here the CDR3 DNA reads TGTGCCTGGAGTGCCCCGGACAGAAGCACAGATACGCAGTATTTT. Filled out from reference TRBV30 and TRBJ2-3, the complete variable domain reads SQTIHQWPATLVQPVGSPLSLECTVEGTSNPNLYWYRQAAGRGLQLLFYSVGIGQISSEVPQNLSASRPQDRQFILSSKKLLLSDSGFYLCAWSAPDRSTDTQYFGPGTRLTVL.

The rearrangement links TRBV19 to TRBJ1-1; tentatively, D is TRBD1 (6 bases). CDR3 size: 14 residues. Per the germline V gene, CDR1 is LNHDA and CDR2 is SQIVND (reference sequence). Trimming stripped 7 bases from V and 1 base from J, with 13 bases between. CDR3 loop: CASNAGTPNTEAFF. The CDR3 region has the DNA TGTGCCAGTAACGCCGGGACACCGAACACTGAAGCTTTCTTT. The entire variable domain, with the rest obtained from reference TRBV19 and TRBJ1-1, is as follows: DGGITQSPKYLFRKEGQNVTLSCEQNLNHDAMYWYRQDPGQGLRLIYYSQIVNDFQKGDIAEGYSVSREKKESFPLTVTSAQKNPTAFYLCASNAGTPNTEAFFGQGTRLTVV.

V and J are TRBV5-4 and TRBJ1-2; 10 bases fit TRBD1. The CDR3 is 15 residues long. With 1 base clipped from V and 4 bases from J, the junction kept 4 bases outside the gene matches. Looked up from germline, CDR1 is SGHNT and CDR2 is YYREEE (reference sequence). The CDR3 DNA sequence: TGTGCCAGCAGCTTGTCGACAGGGGGCGCCTATGGCTACACCTTC. It translates to CASSLSTGGAYGYTF.

The chain couples TRBV27 to TRBJ1-2, with TRBD1 as a possible D gene (6 bases). The CDR3 length is 15 residues. Trimming stripped 8 bases from V and 4 bases from J, with 20 bases between. Germline values: CDR1 MNHEY, CDR2 SMNVEV (reference sequence). The CDR3 coding sequence is TGTGCCAGCGGCCAAAACGACAGGAAAGTCTATGGCTACACCTTC. Translating gives CASGQNDRKVYGYTF.

V and J are TRBV6-6 and TRBJ1-4; possibly TRBD1 for D (6 bases). There are 13 residues in the CDR3. Germline lookup yields CDR1 MNHNY and CDR2 SVGAGI (reference sequence). Between the trimmed V and J ends, which lost 8 bases and 7 bases, there was a span of 14 bases. CDR3 sequence (DNA): TGTGCCAGCCGGGGGGCCGGCAGTGAAAAACTGTTTTTT. Amino acid sequence: CASRGAGSEKLFF.

This chain uses TRBV6-1 with TRBJ1-2, with no clear D. CDR3 size: 13 residues. Trimming stripped 2 bases from V and 5 bases from J, with 9 bases between. Germline assignment: CDR1 MNHNS and CDR2 SASEGT. The CDR3 sequence: CASSEKQYYGYTF. The CDR3 nucleotides are TGTGCCAGCAGTGAAAAACAGTATTATGGCTACACCTTC.

J is TRBJ1-1 and V is TRBV5-1; weak D call: TRBD1 (6 bases). The V gene lost 0 bases and the J gene lost 1 base, with 10 bases spanning the gap. This CDR3 comprises 15 residues. The germline gives CDR1 SGHRS, CDR2 YFSETQ. In DNA, the CDR3 is TGCGCCAGCAGCTTGGGTGACAGGAGGAACACTGAAGCTTTCTTT. Amino acid sequence: CASSLGDRRNTEAFF.

For this clone: The sample holds other DNA sequences that translate to the same CDR3. V gene TRBV29-1 combines with J gene TRBJ2-2; 8 positions agree with TRBD1. CDR1 is SQVTM, CDR2 ANQGSEA, per germline. CDR3 size: 15 residues. J was trimmed by 1 base and V by 7 bases; bases with no gene match: 8. The CDR3 loop reads CSARTGTGNTGELFF. The CDR3 DNA is TGCAGCGCTAGAACTGGGACAGGGAACACCGGGGAGCTGTTTTTT.

The chain couples TRBV12-3 or TRBV12-4 to TRBJ2-3; D gene unclear. The CDR3 contains 12 residues. V dropped 4 bases and J dropped 0 bases, with 2 bases sitting between them. CDR3 coding DNA: TGTGCCAGCAGTTCTAGCACAGATACGCAGTATTTT. Encoded protein: CASSSSTDTQYF.

J is TRBJ1-6 and V is TRBV11-1; D unresolved. The CDR3 totals 15 residues. V was clipped by 1 base and J by 6 bases, with 10 bases between them. Germline V gives CDR1 SGHAT, CDR2 FQDESV (reference sequence). The CDR3 sequence is CASSLGGTANSPLHF. CDR3 nucleotides: TGTGCCAGCAGCTTAGGTGGAACAGCTAATTCACCCCTCCACTTT.

The rearrangement uses TRBV7-2 and TRBJ1-2; weak D call: TRBD1 (6 bases). V was pared by 1 base and J by 8 bases, with 17 bases between. The CDR3 spans 15 residues. Germline loops: CDR1 SGHTA, CDR2 FQGNSA. As DNA, the CDR3 is TGTGCCAGCAGCTTAGTGAGTGGGGGCGCGGAAGGCTACACCTTC. Translated: CASSLVSGGAEGYTF.